This T cell receptor (beta chain) is drawn from a study of blood T cells in healthy people across ages. This CDR3 has 15 residues. Germline-derived CDR1 and CDR2 are LGHNA and YNFKEQ. The authors ran a second PCR of about 6 to 11 cycles using a sample-barcoded 5' primer and a J-beta primer mix. TCRdb reprocessed the 5' RACE reads with MiXCR, giving one entry per CDR3 protein. This repertoire shows under 700,000 distinct CDR3 sequences, 20% to 30% found once; its top ten account for around 10%. A word on this clonotype: What it binds is not known.

Broader study findings: Changes seen in expanded clonotypes were possibly confounded by donor CMV status left unknown.

These sequences were also reported in another study, on T cells of mothers and their children.

Sequencing was carried out using blood. V usage is TRBV4-2 and J usage is TRBJ2-5; 7 bases are shared with TRBD2. The DNA end is a closer match to TRBJ2-1, so the J assignment may be wrong. This TCR was sampled from a boy aged 5-17 years in good health. The CDR3 reads CASSQELGGRDEQFF. The CDR3 region has the DNA TGTGCCAGCAGCCAAGAATTAGGCGGGAGAGACGAGCAGTTCTTC.